The 7 T cell receptor beta chains in this list originate from one sample, sequenced in a study of cytotoxic CD8 clonotypes in ibrutinib-treated CLL. Data came from immunoSEQ multiplex PCR; TCRdb stores just in-frame clones and leaves some out. The data contain tens of thousands of clones, around 55% of them singletons. The source material was PBMCs, sampled after 24 months of ibrutinib treatment. Receptors were obtained from a human donor with chronic lymphocytic leukemia.

V gene TRBV18 combines with J gene TRBJ2-6; D ambiguous. Germline assignment: CDR1 KGHSH and CDR2 LQKENI. This CDR3 comprises 15 residues. Trimming removed 4 bases from V and 0 bases from J, with 7 bases in between. Here the CDR3 reads CASSQQSSGANVLTF. Written as DNA, the CDR3 is TGTGCCAGCTCACAACAGAGCTCTGGGGCCAACGTCCTGACTTTC.

This chain uses TRBV6-4 with TRBJ2-7; 10 bases line up with TRBD2. Per germline, CDR1 MRHNA and CDR2 SNTAGT. The CDR3 runs 18 residues. V shed 0 bases and J 6 bases; nucleotides not matched to a gene: 14. The CDR3 here is CASSDSFRGQKREGEQYF. The DNA for the CDR3 is TGTGCCAGCAGTGACTCATTCCGGGGGCAGAAGCGGGAGGGCGAGCAGTACTTC.

The rearrangement joins TRBV6-5 to TRBJ1-5; 7 nucleotides line up with TRBD1. CDR1 and CDR2 (germline): MNHEY, SVGAGI. The CDR3 contains 15 residues. With 5 bases clipped from V and 3 bases from J, the junction kept 7 bases outside the gene matches. The CDR3 DNA follows: TGTGCCAGCAGTATATCAGGGGGGCTCAATCAGCCCCAGCATTTT. Residues: CASSISGGLNQPQHF.

This clone was seen a handful of times. CDR3 DNA sequence: TGCGCCAGCAGCCAAAAAAGACGGGCTTTCAGGGATGAGCAGTTCTTC. Its protein product is CASSQKRRAFRDEQFF. The gene calls are TRBV4-1 and TRBJ2-1; tentatively, D is TRBD1 (5 bases). Germline V gene sequence: CDR1 MGHRA, CDR2 YSYEKL. The CDR3 has 16 amino acids. Trimming left V 2 bases short and J 8 bases short, with 19 bases between.

The rearrangement uses TRBV19 and TRBJ1-1, with 8 bases aligning to TRBD1. CDR1 is LNHDA and CDR2 is SQIVND in the germline V gene (reference sequence). This CDR3 contains 14 residues. V lost 7 bases, J lost 1 base, and 5 bases stayed unmatched. In DNA, the CDR3 is TGTGCCAGTAAAGACGGGACAGGGAACACTGAAGCTTTCTTT. Amino acid sequence: CASKDGTGNTEAFF.

J is TRBJ1-2 and V is TRBV28; D ambiguous. V lost 6 bases, J lost 4 bases, and 9 bases lay in between. CDR1 MDHEN and CDR2 SYDVKM come from the germline V gene. This CDR3 is built from 12 residues. CDR3 residues: CASRGRVYGYTF. In DNA, the CDR3 is TGTGCCAGCAGAGGCAGAGTCTATGGCTACACCTTC.

This chain links TRBV5-5 with TRBJ2-5; TRBD2 matches 12 bases. Trimming took 0 bases from V and 4 from J; bases not matched to a gene: 4. Germline loops: CDR1 SGHKS, CDR2 YYEKEE (reference sequence). The CDR3 contains 16 residues. CDR3 nucleotides: TGTGCCAGCAGCTTGGTGACTAGCGGGAGCCGAGAGACCCAGTACTTC. It codes for CASSLVTSGSRETQYF. Full variable domain (remainder filled in from reference TRBV5-5 and TRBJ2-5): DAGVTQSPTHLIKTRGQQVTLRCSPISGHKSVSWYQQVLGQGPQFIFQYYEKEERGRGNFPDRFSARQFPNYSSELNVNALLLGDSALYLCASSLVTSGSRETQYFGPGTRLLVL.